Listed here is a single T cell receptor beta chain. The sample is drawn from a study of shared clonotypes between healthy human individuals. Profiling relied on immunoSEQ multiplex PCR, and the TCRdb table lists in-frame clones only, not all of them. The data contain about 2.5 million clones, 85% to 95% of them singletons. The sample comprised naive CD4+ T cells from PBMCs. Subset noted: CD45RA+ positively selected. The sequence was obtained from a man aged 18 to 29 in good health. Some clones in this sample may be carry-over from other donors' samples.

The CDR3 region is CASSLVWERLPSPSTDTQYF. In DNA, the CDR3 is TGTGCCAGCAGCTTGGTATGGGAGAGACTCCCATCCCCTAGCACAGATACGCAGTATTTT. This chain links TRBV5-5 with TRBJ2-3; D possibly corresponds to TRBD2 (5 bases). In germline, CDR1 is SGHKS, CDR2 YYEKEE (reference sequence). The V end lost 0 bases, the J end lost 0 bases, and 23 bases lay between the germline ends. The length of the CDR3 is 20 residues.